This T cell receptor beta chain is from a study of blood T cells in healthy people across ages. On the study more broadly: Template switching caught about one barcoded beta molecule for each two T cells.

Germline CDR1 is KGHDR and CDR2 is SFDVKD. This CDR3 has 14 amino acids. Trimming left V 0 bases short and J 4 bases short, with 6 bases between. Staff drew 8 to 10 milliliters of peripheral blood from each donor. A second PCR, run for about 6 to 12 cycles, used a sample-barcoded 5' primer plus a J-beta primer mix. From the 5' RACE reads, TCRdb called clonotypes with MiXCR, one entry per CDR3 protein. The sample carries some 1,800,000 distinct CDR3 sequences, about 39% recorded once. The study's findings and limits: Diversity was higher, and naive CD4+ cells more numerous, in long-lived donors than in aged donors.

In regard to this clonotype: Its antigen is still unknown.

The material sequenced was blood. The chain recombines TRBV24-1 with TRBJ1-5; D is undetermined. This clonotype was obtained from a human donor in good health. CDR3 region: CATSDLGENQPQHF. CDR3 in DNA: TGTGCCACCAGTGATTTGGGGGAGAATCAGCCCCAGCATTTT.